This T cell receptor (beta chain) was found in a study of Ad26.COV2.S vaccination and SARS-CoV-2 variants. Study-level information: Doses of Ad26.COV2.S were injected into muscle once or twice, 56 days apart.

This sample's treatment: about 20 received Ad26.COV2.S at low or high dose, single or two shots; several received placebo; per-sample allocation not given. Samples were taken on day 63 after the first vaccine or placebo injection. Remarks on this clone: Antigen unknown.

General observations from the study: Vaccine recipients showed a spike-specific TCR breadth that was higher than in placebo recipients.

The germline CDR1 and CDR2 sequences are SGHTA and FQGTGA. Losses at the gene ends were 4 bases for V and 1 base for J; bases not matched to a gene: 9. The CDR3 sequence is 16 residues long. Profiling relied on immunoSEQ multiplex PCR, and the TCRdb table lists in-frame clones only, not all of them. The sample has hundreds of thousands of clones; roughly nine tenths are singletons. Material: peripheral blood, obtained in a trial of Ad26.COV2.S vaccine versus placebo. This TCR was recovered from a person aged 18-60 years who received the Ad26.COV2.S COVID-19 vaccine or a placebo. The chain uses TRBV7-3 and TRBJ2-5; TRBD2 aligns across 7 bases. The CDR3 nucleotides read TGTGCCAGCAGCTATAGGGGAGGGTCCACCCAAGAGACCCAGTACTTC. As protein: CASSYRGGSTQETQYF.